The clone carrying this T cell receptor (beta chain) was detected once. Its cognate antigen is unknown. TCRdb's table, derived via immunoSEQ multiplex PCR, lists solely in-frame clones and lacks some. The repertoire holds under 850,000 clones, with just under 75% as singletons. Partitioning of CD4+ cells yielded a CD45RA+ naive subset and a CD45RA-negative memory subset. The data originate from a study of shared clonotypes between healthy human individuals. Regarding the study as a whole: Sharing across a few donors was seen in roughly 5% of naive CD4 clonotypes. Clonotypes shared by all four donors outscored non-shared clonotypes in generation probability.

Trimming removed 2 bases at V and 1 base at J, with 15 bases between. This CDR3 spans 17 amino acids. Germline values: CDR1 KGHSH, CDR2 LQKENI. Sequencing was done on a sample of memory CD4+ T cells sorted from blood. Described subset: CD45RA-negative fraction. The chain links TRBV18 to TRBJ2-1, with a possible D match to TRBD2 (6 bases). The clonotype was recovered from a woman in her 30s in good health. The chain's CDR3 is CASSPGSGARSYNEQFF. The CDR3 nucleotides read TGTGCCAGCTCACCAGGGTCGGGAGCACGGTCCTACAATGAGCAGTTCTTC.